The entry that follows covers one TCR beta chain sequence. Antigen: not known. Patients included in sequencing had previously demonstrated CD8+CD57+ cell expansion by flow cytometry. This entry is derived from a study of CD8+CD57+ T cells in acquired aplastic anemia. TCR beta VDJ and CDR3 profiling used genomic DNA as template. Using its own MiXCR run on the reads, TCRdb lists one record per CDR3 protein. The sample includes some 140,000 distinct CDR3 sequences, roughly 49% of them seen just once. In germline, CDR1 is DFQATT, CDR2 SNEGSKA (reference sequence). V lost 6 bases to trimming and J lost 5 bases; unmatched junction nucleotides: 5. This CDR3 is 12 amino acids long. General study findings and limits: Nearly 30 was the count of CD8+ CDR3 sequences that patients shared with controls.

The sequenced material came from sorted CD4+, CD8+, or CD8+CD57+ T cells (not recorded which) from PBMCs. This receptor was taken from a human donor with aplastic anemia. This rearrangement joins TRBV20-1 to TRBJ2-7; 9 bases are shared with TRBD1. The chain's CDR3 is CSAGDRAHEQYF. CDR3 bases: TGCAGTGCCGGGGACAGGGCCCACGAGCAGTACTTC.